Each of the 20 T cell receptor beta chains below was sequenced from the same sample in a study of blood T cell repertoires in COVID-19. Here immunoSEQ multiplex PCR was the method, and the copy in TCRdb shows in-frame clones only, minus some. The repertoire holds approximately 190,000 clones, with approximately 91% as singletons. The sample was peripheral blood. Receptors were obtained from a woman in her thirties or forties who had recovered from COVID-19.

The rearrangement uses TRBV5-6 and TRBJ2-3, with D uncertain. The CDR3 loop spans 16 amino acids. In germline, CDR1 is SGHDT, CDR2 YYEEEE. Between the trimmed V and J ends, which lost 4 bases and 2 bases, there was a span of 17 bases. CDR3: CASSPLPQTNTDTQYF. The DNA of the CDR3 is TGTGCCAGCAGCCCGCTCCCACAAACCAACACAGATACGCAGTATTTT.

The chain carries TRBV7-9 and TRBJ2-3; possibly TRBD1 for D (6 bases). This CDR3 is 17 amino acids long. The germline V and J ends were trimmed by 0 bases and 6 bases, with 19 bases remaining between them. Germline V gene sequence: CDR1 SEHNR, CDR2 FQNEAQ (reference sequence). DNA for the CDR3: TGTGCCAGCAGCTTAGCCCTCATCCAGGGGCCCCCGGATACGCAGTATTTT. Protein product: CASSLALIQGPPDTQYF.

The chain recombines TRBV24-1 with TRBJ2-1, with 8 bases matching TRBD2. Germline V gene lookup returns CDR1 KGHDR and CDR2 SFDVKD. Losses at the gene ends were 10 bases for V and 10 bases for J; bases not matched to a gene: 14. There are 14 residues in the CDR3. CDR3 nucleotides: TGTGCCACGCAGGGGCCCGGGAGGGACGTAGAGCAGTTCTTC. This gives the protein CATQGPGRDVEQFF.

This clone was picked up one time. The chain's CDR3 is CAISESPGSPSNQPQHF. DNA for the CDR3: TGTGCCATCAGTGAGTCCCCAGGCTCTCCTAGCAATCAGCCCCAGCATTTT. The chain links TRBV10-3 to TRBJ1-5; D uncertain. The CDR3 sequence is 17 residues long. Germline V gives CDR1 ENHRY, CDR2 SYGVKD. V gave up 0 bases and J gave up 0 bases, with 12 bases separating them.

The chain joins TRBV4-3 to TRBJ2-7, with TRBD2 identical over 8 bases. The CDR3 sequence is 16 residues long. Germline trimming cut 1 base from V and 7 bases from J; bases unmatched to any gene: 12. The germline V gene encodes CDR1 LGHNA and CDR2 YSLEER. CDR3 coding DNA: TGCGCCAGCAGCCAAGCAGAGCAGGGGCTAGCGGGTGAGCAGTACTTC. Amino acid sequence: CASSQAEQGLAGEQYF.

The chain joins TRBV7-2 to TRBJ1-5, with 7 bases identical to TRBD1. J was trimmed by 6 bases and V by 4 bases; bases with no gene match: 3. This CDR3 spans 13 amino acids. Germline loops: CDR1 SGHTA, CDR2 FQGNSA. The CDR3 sequence: CASSSGGRQPQHF. CDR3 in DNA: TGTGCCAGCAGCTCAGGGGGACGTCAGCCCCAGCATTTT.

The J gene is TRBJ1-5, the V gene TRBV27; no clear D. Germline V lookup: CDR1 MNHEY, CDR2 SMNVEV (reference sequence). V gave up 5 bases and J gave up 0 bases, with 14 bases separating them. This CDR3 has 16 residues. The CDR3 reads CASSPGELYSNQPQHF. CDR3 bases: TGTGCCAGCAGTCCCGGGGAACTATATAGCAATCAGCCCCAGCATTTT.

The chain is built from TRBV5-4 and TRBJ2-3; 10 bases match TRBD2. Germline CDR1 and CDR2: SGHNT and YYREEE (reference sequence). This CDR3 comprises 16 residues. After removal of 0 bases from V and 1 base from J, the junction contained 2 bases not matched to a gene. The CDR3 DNA follows: TGTGCCAGCAGCTTGGCGCTAGCGGGAGGCACAGATACGCAGTATTTT. Translation gives CASSLALAGGTDTQYF.

CDR3 nucleotide sequence: TGTGCCAGCAGTGACGAACAGGGGCGGTACGAGCAGTACTTC. Encoded protein: CASSDEQGRYEQYF. The V call is TRBV6-1, the J call TRBJ2-7, with 7 bases matching TRBD1. V shed 3 bases and J 4 bases; nucleotides not matched to a gene: 6. The CDR3 has 14 residues. CDR1 is MNHNS and CDR2 is SASEGT in the germline V gene.

A remark on this clone: The same CDR3 is also encoded by other DNA sequences in this sample. The gene calls are TRBV6-2 or TRBV6-3 and TRBJ2-7; the match to TRBD2 covers 10 bases. Germline assignment: CDR1 MNHEY and CDR2 SVGEGT. V trimming: 5 bases; J trimming: 2 bases; junction bases outside the gene matches: 3. This CDR3 comprises 14 residues. The CDR3 coding sequence is TGTGCCAGCAGTCGGACTAGCGGCGCCTACGAGCAGTACTTC. Its protein is CASSRTSGAYEQYF.

This clone was found many times. The V gene is TRBV28, the J gene TRBJ1-5; TRBD1 matches 7 bases. CDR1 and CDR2 (germline): MDHEN, SYDVKM. V gave up 6 bases and J gave up 0 bases; unmatched junction bases: 14. The CDR3 has 18 amino acids. CDR3 nucleotide sequence: TGTGCCAGCAGCAACAGGGGACCAAATCCTAATAGCAATCAGCCCCAGCATTTT. It is translated as CASSNRGPNPNSNQPQHF.

The CDR3 bases are TGTGCCAGTAGCATCGGGACTACTTACGAGCAGTACTTC. This gives the protein CASSIGTTYEQYF. The genes are TRBV19 and TRBJ2-7, with 7 bases fitting TRBD2. Looked up from germline, CDR1 is LNHDA and CDR2 is SQIVND (reference sequence). This CDR3 region has 13 residues. V shed 6 bases and J 4 bases; nucleotides not matched to a gene: 6.

The chain is built from TRBV27 and TRBJ1-1; 8 bases map to TRBD1. The CDR3 covers 15 residues. Germline CDR1 MNHEY, CDR2 SMNVEV (reference sequence). V shed 5 bases and J 3 bases; nucleotides not matched to a gene: 8. CDR3 nucleotides: TGTGCCAGCAGTCCTTCCGGGACAGGCCACACTGAAGCTTTCTTT. Protein sequence: CASSPSGTGHTEAFF.

V gene TRBV6-1 combines with J gene TRBJ1-5; D remains ambiguous. V was pared by 1 base and J by 7 bases, with 14 bases between. CDR3 length equals 15 residues. Germline CDR1 reads MNHNS; CDR2 reads SASEGT. CDR3 amino acids: CASSEVVLFGQPQHF. For the CDR3, the DNA is TGTGCCAGCAGTGAAGTCGTGCTTTTCGGGCAGCCCCAGCATTTT.

In its sample, this clone was seen once. The chain joins TRBV4-3 to TRBJ1-4; the match to TRBD1 covers 9 bases. The germline V gene encodes CDR1 LGHNA and CDR2 YSLEER. V lost 2 bases, J lost 5 bases, and 9 bases stayed unmatched. The CDR3 sequence is 17 residues long. The CDR3 region is CASSQHLSGTGNEKLFF. The CDR3 DNA follows: TGCGCCAGCAGCCAACACCTGTCCGGGACAGGGAATGAAAAACTGTTTTTT.

The rearrangement links TRBV5-6 to TRBJ2-2, with TRBD2 identical over 11 bases. The germline V gene encodes CDR1 SGHDT and CDR2 YYEEEE. This CDR3 has 18 residues. V trimming: 4 bases; J trimming: 1 base; junction bases outside the gene matches: 9. The CDR3 DNA follows: TGTGCCAGCAGCCAAGAACTAGCGGGAGTTCGGAACACCGGGGAGCTGTTTTTT. This translates into CASSQELAGVRNTGELFF. Based on the CDR3 plus reference TRBV5-6 and TRBJ2-2, the full variable domain is DAGVTQSPTHLIKTRGQQVTLRCSPKSGHDTVSWYQQALGQGPQFIFQYYEEEERQRGNFPDRFSGHQFPNYSSELNVNALLLGDSALYLCASSQELAGVRNTGELFFGEGSRLTVL.

This chain links TRBV3-1 (or the pseudogene TRBV3-2) with TRBJ2-7, with D tentatively TRBD2 (5 bases). In germline, CDR1 is LGHDT, CDR2 YNNKEL (reference sequence). The CDR3 spans 15 residues. V gave up 4 bases and J gave up 5 bases, with 18 bases separating them. The CDR3: CASSLKGGGRDEQYF. The CDR3 DNA is TGTGCCAGCAGCCTCAAAGGCGGCGGGCGGGACGAGCAGTACTTC.

The chain links TRBV29-1 to TRBJ2-5; 8 positions agree with TRBD2. V dropped 7 bases and J dropped 7; count of bases not matched to a gene: 29. The CDR3 extends over 19 amino acids. CDR1 is SQVTM, CDR2 ANQGSEA, per germline. The chain's CDR3 is CSARRATGTRRTRWGTQYF. The CDR3 coding sequence is TGCAGCGCCCGACGGGCCACCGGGACTAGACGGACTCGGTGGGGGACCCAGTACTTC.

V is TRBV4-2 and J is TRBJ1-6, with 9 bases fitting TRBD1. The CDR3 runs to 15 residues. Per germline, CDR1 LGHNA and CDR2 YNFKEQ. V trimming: 4 bases; J trimming: 8 bases; junction bases outside the gene matches: 6. DNA of the CDR3: TGTGCCAGCAGCCTAAGCCGGGACAGGGATTCACCCCTCCACTTT. Translated: CASSLSRDRDSPLHF.

The chain links TRBV27 to TRBJ2-7; D not certain. V lost 3 bases to trimming and J lost 0 bases, with 12 bases between them. The germline V gene encodes CDR1 MNHEY and CDR2 SMNVEV (reference sequence). The CDR3 loop spans 15 amino acids. The CDR3 is CASSFLSASSYEQYF. CDR3 bases: TGTGCCAGCAGTTTTCTCAGCGCTAGCTCCTACGAGCAGTACTTC.